This entry lists 10 T cell receptor beta chains sequenced from one sample in a study of control samples from healthy donors and cancer patients (TCRdb year 2020). The method behind the library was the immunoSEQ multiplex PCR assay. In TCRdb, the immuneACCESS table is reduced to in-frame sequences with V and J assigned. These tables do not hold every clone; where another copy was compared, an unresolved V gene accounts for under half, and the others remain unexplained. The sample table records 100,000 to 150,000 clones; roughly 90% of these occur just once. The biggest ten clones account for less than 2.5% of the sample. Sequenced input: blood. These receptors all stem from a woman aged 45-59 years in good health.

A single count supports this clone. The chain recombines TRBV15 with TRBJ2-1; 8 positions agree with TRBD2. Germline loops: CDR1 LNHNV, CDR2 YYDKDF (reference sequence). Trimming at V came to 0 bases and at J to 1 base, leaving 14 bases not matched to a gene. This CDR3 is built from 20 residues. CDR3 protein: CATSRDEELWSSGSYNEQFF. CDR3 nucleotide sequence: TGTGCCACCAGCAGAGATGAGGAACTGTGGTCTAGCGGGTCCTACAATGAGCAGTTCTTC. Complete variable domain (other parts from reference TRBV15 and TRBJ2-1): DAMVIQNPRYQVTQFGKPVTLSCSQTLNHNVMYWYQQKSSQAPKLLFHYYDKDFNNEADTPDNFQSRRPNTSFCFLDIRSPGLGDTAMYLCATSRDEELWSSGSYNEQFFGPGTRLTVL.

The rearrangement uses TRBV6-6 and TRBJ2-5, with unresolved D. The CDR3 consists of 15 residues. Germline V gene sequence: CDR1 MNHNY, CDR2 SVGAGI (reference sequence). Trimming took off 0 bases at V and 1 base at J, with 9 bases between the two ends. Here the CDR3 DNA reads TGTGCCAGCAGTTACTCGGAGTGGACCCAAGAGACCCAGTACTTC. This gives the protein CASSYSEWTQETQYF.

This chain joins TRBV28 and TRBJ1-2; no firm D call. There are 13 residues in the CDR3. CDR1 and CDR2 from the germline V gene are MDHEN and SYDVKM. Between the trimmed V and J ends, which lost 9 bases and 8 bases, there was a span of 19 bases. CDR3 loop: CASWRAQRKGYTF. In DNA, the CDR3 is TGTGCCAGTTGGCGGGCGCAACGGAAAGGCTACACCTTC.

V and J are TRBV29-1 and TRBJ1-2, with a tentative D call TRBD1 (5 bases). CDR1 SQVTM and CDR2 ANQGSEA come from the germline V gene. This CDR3 contains 12 residues. Trimming stripped 0 bases from V and 6 bases from J, with 8 bases between. In DNA form, the CDR3 reads TGCAGCGTTGAAGAGACAGTACATGGCTACACCTTC. Amino acid sequence: CSVEETVHGYTF.

This chain connects TRBV6-5 to TRBJ2-4; D unresolved. CDR3 size: 13 residues. The germline V and J ends were trimmed by 8 bases and 0 bases, with 8 bases remaining between them. Germline lookup yields CDR1 MNHEY and CDR2 SVGAGI. The CDR3 is CASFELAKNIQYF. Written as DNA, the CDR3 is TGTGCCAGCTTTGAACTAGCCAAAAACATTCAGTACTTC.

This chain links TRBV6-5 with TRBJ2-7; TRBD1 matches 9 bases. This CDR3 has 15 residues. V gave up 2 bases and J gave up 3 bases; unmatched junction bases: 5. Germline CDR1 reads MNHEY; CDR2 reads SVGAGI. Written as DNA, the CDR3 is TGTGCCAGCAGTTACGACGGGACAGGGATCTACGAGCAGTACTTC. Translating gives CASSYDGTGIYEQYF.

This chain connects TRBV3-1 (or the pseudogene TRBV3-2) to TRBJ2-7; the D gene is possibly TRBD2 (5 bases). V was pared by 7 bases and J by 4 bases, with 14 bases between. Germline V gene lookup returns CDR1 LGHDT and CDR2 YNNKEL (reference sequence). There are 13 residues in the CDR3. CDR3 DNA sequence: TGTGCCAGCAAAAGTAAAGGAGGTTACGAGCAGTACTTC. Translation: CASKSKGGYEQYF.

The chain combines TRBV9 with TRBJ2-5; 7 bases fit TRBD1. Germline CDR1 and CDR2: SGDLS and YYNGEE. Losses at the gene ends were 4 bases for V and 4 bases for J; bases not matched to a gene: 7. This CDR3 has 14 amino acids. The CDR3 sequence is CASSSNRGGETQYF. The CDR3 coding sequence is TGTGCCAGCAGCTCTAACAGGGGCGGAGAGACCCAGTACTTC. Variable domain in full (rest from reference TRBV9 and TRBJ2-5): DSGVTQTPKHLITATGQRVTLRCSPRSGDLSVYWYQQSLDQGLQFLIQYYNGEERAKGNILERFSAQQFPDLHSELNLSSLELGDSALYFCASSSNRGGETQYFGPGTRLLVL.

This clone was found once. The rearrangement links TRBV6-5 to TRBJ2-1, with D possibly called TRBD1 or TRBD2 (6 bases each). V lost 4 bases and J 5 bases, leaving 18 bases between the germline ends. The CDR3 is made up of 16 amino acids. Germline V lookup: CDR1 MNHEY, CDR2 SVGAGI. The CDR3 reads CASSWGLGDWDNEQFF. Written as DNA, the CDR3 is TGTGCCAGCAGTTGGGGGCTAGGGGACTGGGACAATGAGCAGTTCTTC.

The J gene is TRBJ1-1, the V gene TRBV28; unclear D gene. This CDR3 contains 12 residues. CDR1 and CDR2 (germline): MDHEN, SYDVKM. Trimming cost V 5 bases and J 4 bases, with 8 bases left between them. CDR3 protein: CASSPTLTEAFF. CDR3 DNA sequence: TGTGCCAGCAGTCCGACCCTCACTGAAGCTTTCTTT.